This T cell receptor (beta chain) was captured by sequencing in a study of shared clonotypes between healthy human individuals. Germline assignment: CDR1 LNHDA and CDR2 SQIVND (reference sequence). The CDR3 is 14 amino acids. V lost 6 bases and J 0 bases, leaving 9 bases between the germline ends. Sequenced by immunoSEQ multiplex PCR; TCRdb stores in-frame clones only, minus some. The repertoire has under 2.5 million clones, 85% to 95% of them found once; the top ten carry 0.3% to 0.4%. On this clone: Distinct nucleotide sequences in the sample also encode this CDR3.

The chain has TRBV19 and TRBJ2-1; the D is unclear. Sequencing was done on a sample of naive CD4+ T cells from PBMCs. Regarding subset: CD45RA+ positively selected. The TCR comes from a man in his late teens or twenties in good health. Some clones in this sample may be carry-over from other donors' samples. The CDR3 coding sequence is TGTGCCAGTAGAGACCGTAGCTCCTACAATGAGCAGTTCTTC. Its protein product is CASRDRSSYNEQFF.